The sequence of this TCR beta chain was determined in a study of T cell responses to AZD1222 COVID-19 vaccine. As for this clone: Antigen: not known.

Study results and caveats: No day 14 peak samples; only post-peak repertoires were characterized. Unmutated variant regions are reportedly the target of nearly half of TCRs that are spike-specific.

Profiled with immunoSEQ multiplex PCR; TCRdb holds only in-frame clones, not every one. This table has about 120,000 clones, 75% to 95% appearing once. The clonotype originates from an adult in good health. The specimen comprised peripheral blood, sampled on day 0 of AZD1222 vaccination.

CDR3 DNA sequence: TGTGCCAGCAGTTTGGGAACTGAAGGGAAGTCTCGGTACTTC. It specifies CASSLGTEGKSRYF. This rearrangement joins TRBV28 to TRBJ2-7; D call uncertain. V was pared by 3 bases and J by 12 bases, with 21 bases between. Germline values: CDR1 MDHEN, CDR2 SYDVKM. The CDR3 spans 14 residues.